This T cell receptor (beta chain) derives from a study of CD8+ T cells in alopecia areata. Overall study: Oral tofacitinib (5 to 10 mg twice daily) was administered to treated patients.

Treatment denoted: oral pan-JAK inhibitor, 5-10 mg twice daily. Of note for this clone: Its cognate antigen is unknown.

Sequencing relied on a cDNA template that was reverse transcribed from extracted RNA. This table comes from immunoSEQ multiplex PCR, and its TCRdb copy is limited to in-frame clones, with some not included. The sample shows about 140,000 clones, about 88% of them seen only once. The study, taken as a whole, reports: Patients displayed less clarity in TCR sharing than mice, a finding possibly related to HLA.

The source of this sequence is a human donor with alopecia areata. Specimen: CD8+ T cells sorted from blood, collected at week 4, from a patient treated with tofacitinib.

The CDR3 nucleotides read TGCAGCCTAAGGGGGGAAAACACCGGGGAGCTGTTTTTT. This translates into CSLRGENTGELFF. The V and J genes are TRBV29-1 and TRBJ2-2; D is possibly TRBD1 or TRBD2 (6 bases each). The germline gives CDR1 SQVTM, CDR2 ANQGSEA. The CDR3 has 13 residues. V was trimmed by 8 bases and J by 2 bases, leaving 12 bases between them.